This is a list of T cell receptor beta chains from one sample in a study of blood T cell repertoires in COVID-19. Produced via immunoSEQ multiplex PCR; TCRdb's table is partial and in-frame only. The sample contains fewer than 300,000 clones, about 73% of which appear only once. Sequencing was done on a sample of peripheral blood. The receptors originated from a woman of 80 years or more with acute or convalescent COVID-19. CDR3s include the opening cysteine and the closing phenylalanine or tryptophan. Fields, in order: V gene, J gene, D gene, clone size, CDR3 protein, CDR3 DNA. D genes are given only for firm matches. Rows may omit the clone size; those that give it use once, few, many or a size class.

>TRBV18|TRBJ2-7|TRBD1|many
CASSLEIPDRAHEQYF
TGTGCCAGCTCACTCGAAATCCCGGACAGGGCCCACGAGCAGTACTTC
>TRBV10-1|TRBJ2-3|TRBD1|NA
CASSRRDRVDTQYF
TGCGCCAGCAGTCGCCGGGACAGGGTAGATACGCAGTATTTT
>TRBV6-1|TRBJ2-7|NA|NA
CASSEEQGDEQYF
TGTGCCAGCAGTGAAGAACAAGGGGACGAGCAGTACTTC
>TRBV6-2/TRBV6-3|TRBJ2-1|TRBD1|few
CASSRAGTGGANEQFF
TGTGCCAGCAGTCGAGCCGGGACAGGGGGGGCCAATGAGCAGTTCTTC
>TRBV4-2|TRBJ1-6|NA|once
CASSQEGHPSYNSPLHF
TGTGCCAGCAGCCAAGAAGGACATCCCTCCTATAATTCACCCCTCCACTTT
>TRBV2|TRBJ2-2|NA|NA
CASSPVATGTGELFF
TGTGCCAGCAGTCCCGTCGCCACGGGGACCGGGGAGCTGTTTTTT
>TRBV6-5|TRBJ2-5|TRBD1|NA
CASSRTGPEETQYF
TGTGCCAGCAGTCGGACAGGTCCTGAAGAGACCCAGTACTTC
>TRBV5-4|TRBJ1-2|NA|NA
CASSVGTRGYGYTF
TGTGCCAGCAGCGTGGGGACCCGGGGCTATGGCTACACCTTC
>TRBV28|TRBJ1-4|TRBD1|NA
CASRPPGQGHEKLFF
TGTGCCAGCAGACCCCCGGGACAGGGTCACGAAAAACTGTTTTTT
>TRBV30|TRBJ1-1|NA|few
CAWTTTRIAFF
TGTGCCTGGACCACCACCCGGATAGCCTTCTTT
>TRBV27|TRBJ2-7|NA|NA
CASSLGGNAIEQYF
TGTGCCAGCAGTTTAGGAGGGAACGCAATCGAGCAGTACTTC
>TRBV5-1|TRBJ2-2|TRBD2|NA
CASRLAAHTGELFF
TGCGCCAGCAGACTAGCGGCCCACACCGGGGAGCTGTTTTTT
>TRBV4-3|TRBJ1-5|NA|NA
CASSQDRGWQPQHF
TGCGCCAGCAGCCAAGATCGGGGGTGGCAGCCCCAGCATTTT
>TRBV30|TRBJ1-4|NA|few
CAGQGSDNEKLFF
TGTGCCGGGCAGGGATCTGATAATGAAAAACTGTTTTTT
>TRBV7-9|TRBJ1-2|TRBD1|NA
CASSRAGTANYGYTF
TGTGCCAGCAGCCGAGCCGGGACAGCTAACTATGGCTACACCTTC
>TRBV3-1/TRBV3-2|TRBJ1-6|TRBD1|NA
CASRGQGAANSPLHF
TGTGCCAGCAGGGGACAGGGGGCCGCTAATTCACCCCTCCACTTT
>TRBV7-9|TRBJ1-1|NA|once
CASSLGANTEAFF
TGTGCCAGCAGCTTAGGCGCGAACACTGAAGCTTTCTTT
>TRBV6-2/TRBV6-3|TRBJ2-7|TRBD2|NA
CASSHFGGGRYLEQYF
TGTGCCAGCAGTCATTTCGGCGGCGGGAGGTATCTCGAGCAGTACTTC
>TRBV7-2|TRBJ2-5|TRBD2|NA
CASSFVSGRASETQYF
TGTGCCAGCAGCTTCGTCAGCGGGAGGGCTTCAGAGACCCAGTACTTC
>TRBV2|TRBJ2-7|NA|NA
CATKTDGYYEQYF
TGTGCCACCAAGACAGACGGATACTACGAGCAGTACTTC